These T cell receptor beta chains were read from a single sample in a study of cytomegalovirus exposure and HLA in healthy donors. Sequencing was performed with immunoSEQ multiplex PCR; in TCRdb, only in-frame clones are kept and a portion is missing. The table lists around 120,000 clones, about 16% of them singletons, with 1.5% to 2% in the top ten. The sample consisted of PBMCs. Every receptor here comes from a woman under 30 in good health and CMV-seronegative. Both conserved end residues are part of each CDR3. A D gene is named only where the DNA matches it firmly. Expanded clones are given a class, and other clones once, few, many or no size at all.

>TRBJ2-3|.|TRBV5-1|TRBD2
CASSLGLAGDGDTQYF
TGCGCCAGCAGCTTGGGACTAGCGGGGGATGGCGATACGCAGTATTTT
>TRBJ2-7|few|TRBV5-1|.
CASSLADPHTHEQYF
TGCGCCAGCAGCTTGGCCGATCCACATACACACGAGCAGTACTTC
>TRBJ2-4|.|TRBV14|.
CASSHGGLAKNIQYF
TGTGCCAGCAGCCACGGCGGACTAGCCAAAAACATTCAGTACTTC
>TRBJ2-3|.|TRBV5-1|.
CASSLGRQGNPSSTDTQYF
TGCGCCAGCAGCTTGGGTCGGCAGGGCAACCCAAGTAGCACAGATACGCAGTATTTT
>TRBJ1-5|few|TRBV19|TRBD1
CASRDRASNQPQHF
TGTGCCAGTAGAGACAGGGCCTCCAATCAGCCCCAGCATTTT
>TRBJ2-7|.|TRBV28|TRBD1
CASRLTGPYEQYF
TGTGCCAGCAGACTGACAGGGCCCTACGAGCAGTACTTC
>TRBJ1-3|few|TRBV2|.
CASTISGNTIYF
TGTGCCAGCACAATCTCTGGAAACACCATATATTTT
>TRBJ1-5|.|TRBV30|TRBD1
CAWTAGQGVHQPQHF
TGTGCCTGGACCGCAGGACAGGGTGTTCATCAGCCCCAGCATTTT
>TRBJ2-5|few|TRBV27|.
CAPVEVSRETQYF
TGTGCCCCGGTCGAGGTGAGTCGGGAGACCCAGTACTTC
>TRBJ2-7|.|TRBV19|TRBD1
CASSIGTGGYEQYF
TGTGCCAGTAGTATCGGGACAGGGGGTTACGAGCAGTACTTC
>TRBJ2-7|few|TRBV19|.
CASSISTQGGYEQYF
TGTGCCAGTAGTATTAGTACCCAGGGAGGCTACGAGCAGTACTTC
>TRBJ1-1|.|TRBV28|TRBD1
CASTPPTGGETEAFF
TGTGCCAGCACCCCACCGACAGGGGGAGAGACTGAAGCTTTCTTT
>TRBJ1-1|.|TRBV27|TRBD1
CASSRPTGRITEAFF
TGTGCCAGCAGTCGACCGACAGGGAGGATTACTGAAGCTTTCTTT
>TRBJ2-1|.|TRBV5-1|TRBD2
CASSLSESGGDNEQFF
TGCGCCAGCAGCTTGTCAGAGAGCGGGGGGGACAATGAGCAGTTCTTC
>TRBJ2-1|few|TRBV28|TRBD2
CASVSPGLAGAEQFF
TGTGCCAGCGTCTCCCCGGGACTAGCGGGAGCTGAGCAGTTCTTC
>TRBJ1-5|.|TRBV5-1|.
CASSLWGGDQPQHF
TGCGCCAGCAGCTTGTGGGGGGGGGATCAGCCCCAGCATTTT
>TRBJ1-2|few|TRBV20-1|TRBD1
CSAQGEGYTF
TGCAGTGCTCAGGGGGAAGGCTACACCTTC
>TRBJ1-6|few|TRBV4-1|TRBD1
CASSHPVAGGNSPLHF
TGCGCCAGCAGCCACCCCGTGGCAGGGGGCAATTCACCCCTCCACTTT
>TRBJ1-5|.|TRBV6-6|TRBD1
CASSYARGANQPQHF
TGTGCCAGCAGTTACGCCAGGGGGGCAAATCAGCCCCAGCATTTT
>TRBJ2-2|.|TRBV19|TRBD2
CASSIDGTNRAGELFF
TGTGCCAGTAGTATAGATGGGACTAATCGTGCCGGGGAGCTGTTTTTT
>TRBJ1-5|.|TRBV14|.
CASSRDRPVRQPQNF
TGTGCCAGCAGCCGTGACAGGCCGGTACGTCAGCCCCAGAATTTT
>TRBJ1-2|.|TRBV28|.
CASRPPGTGVGGYTF
TGTGCCAGCAGACCCCCCGGGACGGGGGTGGGTGGCTACACCTTC
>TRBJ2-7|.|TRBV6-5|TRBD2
CASGSGGSYEQYF
TGTGCCAGCGGGTCGGGGGGCTCCTACGAGCAGTACTTC
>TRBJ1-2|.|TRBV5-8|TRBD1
CASSYGQGATIINYGYTF
TGTGCCAGCAGCTACGGACAGGGGGCAACTATTATAAACTATGGCTACACCTTC
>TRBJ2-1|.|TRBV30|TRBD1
CACRDRATNEQFF
TGTGCCTGCCGGGACAGGGCTACCAATGAGCAGTTCTTC
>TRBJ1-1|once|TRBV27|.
CASMTREGTEAFF
TGTGCCAGCATGACAAGAGAGGGAACTGAAGCTTTCTTT
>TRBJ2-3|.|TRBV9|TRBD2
CASSARTSGGSSTDTQYF
TGTGCCAGCAGCGCCCGGACTAGCGGGGGCTCTAGCACAGATACGCAGTATTTT
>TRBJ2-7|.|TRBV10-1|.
CASSTSSYEQYF
TGCGCCAGCAGTACAAGCTCCTACGAGCAGTACTTC
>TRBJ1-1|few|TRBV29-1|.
CSVDGENTEAFF
TGCAGCGTTGACGGAGAGAACACTGAAGCTTTCTTT
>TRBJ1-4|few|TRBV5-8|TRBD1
CASSFDGTGDEKLFF
TGTGCCAGCAGCTTTGACGGGACAGGGGATGAAAAACTGTTTTTT
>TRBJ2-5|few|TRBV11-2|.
CASSLGAGGETQYF
TGTGCCAGCAGCTTAGGTGCAGGAGGAGAGACCCAGTACTTC
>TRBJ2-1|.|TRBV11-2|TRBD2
CASSLAGLGPNEQFF
TGTGCCAGCAGCTTGGCGGGACTAGGGCCAAATGAGCAGTTCTTC
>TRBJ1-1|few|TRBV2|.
CASLRGADTEAFF
TGTGCCAGTTTGCGTGGGGCGGACACTGAAGCTTTCTTT
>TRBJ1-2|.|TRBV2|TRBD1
CASRDRGGYTF
TGTGCCAGCAGGGACAGGGGCGGCTACACCTTC
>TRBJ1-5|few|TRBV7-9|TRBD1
CASSSTGVGQPQHF
TGTGCCAGCAGCTCTACAGGGGTGGGCCAGCCCCAGCATTTT
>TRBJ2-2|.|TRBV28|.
CASRASRWGVDTGELFF
TGTGCCAGCCGCGCCTCCCGTTGGGGGGTCGACACCGGGGAGCTGTTTTTT
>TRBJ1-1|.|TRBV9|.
CASSVEPMGGGTEAFF
TGTGCCAGCAGCGTAGAGCCCATGGGGGGGGGCACTGAAGCTTTCTTT
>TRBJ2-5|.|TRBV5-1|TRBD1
CASSIGTGGEGETQYF
TGCGCCAGCAGTATCGGGACAGGGGGCGAGGGGGAGACCCAGTACTTC
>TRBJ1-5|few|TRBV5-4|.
CASSLAGVNQPQHF
TGTGCCAGCAGCTTGGCCGGTGTCAATCAGCCCCAGCATTTT
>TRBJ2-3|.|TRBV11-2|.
CASSLDPGVVTDTQYF
TGTGCCAGCAGCTTAGACCCGGGAGTGGTCACAGATACGCAGTATTTT
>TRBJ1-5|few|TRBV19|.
CASSILRQVGNQPQHF
TGTGCCAGTAGTATCCTAAGACAGGTCGGCAATCAGCCCCAGCATTTT
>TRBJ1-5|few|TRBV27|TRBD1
CASSSTGQENQPQHF
TGTGCTAGCAGTTCTACGGGACAGGAGAATCAGCCCCAGCATTTT
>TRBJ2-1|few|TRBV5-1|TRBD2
CASSLEYGGRANNEQFF
TGCGCCAGCAGCTTGGAGTATGGCGGGAGGGCCAACAATGAGCAGTTCTTC
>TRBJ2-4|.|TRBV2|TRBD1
CASSANRGAKNIQYF
TGTGCCAGCAGTGCAAACAGGGGAGCCAAAAACATTCAGTACTTC
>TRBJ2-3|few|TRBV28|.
CASSLYSTRTDTQYF
TGTGCCAGCAGTTTATATTCCACACGAACAGATACGCAGTATTTT
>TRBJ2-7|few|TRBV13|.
CASSLRPGRLSEQYF
TGTGCCAGCAGCTTAAGGCCAGGGAGGTTATCCGAGCAGTACTTC
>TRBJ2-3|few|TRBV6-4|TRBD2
CASSWTSAGGDTQYF
TGTGCCAGCAGCTGGACTAGCGCAGGTGGAGATACGCAGTATTTT
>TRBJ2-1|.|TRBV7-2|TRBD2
CASSNPGLAYEQFF
TGTGCCAGCAGCAATCCGGGACTAGCCTATGAGCAGTTCTTC
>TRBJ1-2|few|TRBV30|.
CAWAGLYGYTF
TGTGCCTGGGCAGGGCTCTATGGCTACACCTTC
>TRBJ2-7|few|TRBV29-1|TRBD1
CSVAGRGIGDEQYF
TGCAGCGTTGCGGGCAGGGGGATTGGGGACGAGCAGTACTTC
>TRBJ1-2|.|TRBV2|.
CASSENLRNGYTF
TGTGCCAGCAGTGAGAATCTACGCAATGGCTACACCTTC
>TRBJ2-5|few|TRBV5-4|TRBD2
CASSGGGDRHQETQYF
TGTGCCAGCAGCGGCGGGGGGGACAGACACCAAGAGACCCAGTACTTC
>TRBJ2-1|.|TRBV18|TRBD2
CASSPPASGKNEQFF
TGTGCCAGCTCACCACCGGCTAGCGGGAAGAATGAGCAGTTCTTC